These T cell receptor beta chains were read from a single sample in a study of blood T cell repertoires in COVID-19. Clones were sequenced by immunoSEQ multiplex PCR, and TCRdb holds only the in-frame ones, with some missing. The top ten clones hold about 8.9% of a sample with about 320,000 clones, around 90% of them seen once. Sequencing was done on a sample of PBMCs or T cells enriched from blood (not recorded which). All receptors derive from a young woman who had recovered from COVID-19. The CDR3 runs from the conserved cysteine through the conserved F or W.

j_call: TRBJ2-1
v_call: TRBV9
cdr3_aa: CASSGLSGSLYNEQFF

j_call: TRBJ2-1
v_call: TRBV19
cdr3_aa: CASSPGTARDNEQFF

j_call: TRBJ2-5
v_call: TRBV4-3
cdr3_aa: CASSPGWGTSGYQETQYF

j_call: TRBJ2-7
v_call: TRBV29-1
cdr3_aa: CSVEEARGGSLYEQYF

j_call: TRBJ2-7
v_call: TRBV4-2
cdr3_aa: CASSQPGQGGYEQYF

j_call: TRBJ1-5
v_call: TRBV2
cdr3_aa: CAGGGQGNNQPQHF

j_call: TRBJ1-4
v_call: TRBV5-8
cdr3_aa: CASSLIWAGSTNEKLFF

j_call: TRBJ1-5
v_call: TRBV9
cdr3_aa: CASSRDRSNQPQHF

j_call: TRBJ1-5
v_call: TRBV3-1/TRBV3-2
cdr3_aa: CASSQGTGAFFEPQHF

j_call: TRBJ1-2
v_call: TRBV9
cdr3_aa: CASSDPVGVGYGYTF

j_call: TRBJ1-1
v_call: TRBV7-9
cdr3_aa: CASSVRGRRTEAFF

j_call: TRBJ2-4
v_call: TRBV27
cdr3_aa: CASSPQWTGERYF

j_call: TRBJ1-5
v_call: TRBV24-1
cdr3_aa: CATSDPTDLPNQPQHF